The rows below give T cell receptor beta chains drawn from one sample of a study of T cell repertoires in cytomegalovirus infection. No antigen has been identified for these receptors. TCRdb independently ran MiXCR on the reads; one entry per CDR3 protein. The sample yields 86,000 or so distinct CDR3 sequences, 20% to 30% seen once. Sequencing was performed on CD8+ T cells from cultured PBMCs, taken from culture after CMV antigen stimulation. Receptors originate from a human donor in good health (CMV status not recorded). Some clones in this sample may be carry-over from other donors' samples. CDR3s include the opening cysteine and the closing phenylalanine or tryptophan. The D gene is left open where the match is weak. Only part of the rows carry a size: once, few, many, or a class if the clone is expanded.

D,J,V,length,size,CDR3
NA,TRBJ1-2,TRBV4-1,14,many,CASSQDLSGYGYTF
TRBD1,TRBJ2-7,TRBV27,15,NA,CASSFDPQGVNEQYF
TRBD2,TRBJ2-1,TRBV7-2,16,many,CASSLPLGLAGHEQFF
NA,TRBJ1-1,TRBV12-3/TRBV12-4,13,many,CASRQAGATEAFF
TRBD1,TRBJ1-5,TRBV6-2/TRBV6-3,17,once,CASRTPSRDRVRQPQHF
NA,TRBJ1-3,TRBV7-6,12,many,CASSPAGNTIYF
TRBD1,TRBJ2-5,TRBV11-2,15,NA,CASSHRGPYQETQYF
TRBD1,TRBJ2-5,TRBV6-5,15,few,CASRNFRDREETQYF
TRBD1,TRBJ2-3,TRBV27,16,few,CASSFRGTGFPDTQYF
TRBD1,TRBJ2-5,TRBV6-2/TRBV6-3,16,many,CASSYDRDQLRETQYF
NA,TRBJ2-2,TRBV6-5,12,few,CASSWSAGELFF
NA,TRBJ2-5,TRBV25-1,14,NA,CASSRARGGETQYF
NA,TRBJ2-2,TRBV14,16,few,CASSQVPGHNTGELFF
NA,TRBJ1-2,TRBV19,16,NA,CASSKGQVNPNYGYTF